The 24 T cell receptor beta chains listed next were all sequenced from one sample in a study of blood T cell repertoires in COVID-19. Assay used: immunoSEQ multiplex PCR; TCRdb lists only in-frame clones, some missing. There are roughly 250,000 clones in the sample; 75% to 95% occur only once, and around 2% lies in the top ten. The sequenced sample was PBMCs or T cells enriched from blood (not recorded which). Receptor source: a woman aged 18 to 35 who had recovered from COVID-19.

V and J are TRBV4-1 and TRBJ1-3, with 9 positions matching TRBD1. From germline, CDR1 is MGHRA and CDR2 YSYEKL. Trimming removed 5 bases from V and 7 bases from J; junction bases left unmatched: 6. The CDR3 runs to 14 residues. The chain's CDR3 is CASSNSGTGNTIYF. CDR3 sequence (DNA): TGCGCCAGCAGCAACTCCGGGACAGGGAACACCATATATTTT.

The J gene is TRBJ2-1, the V gene TRBV11-3, with TRBD1 identical over 11 bases. The CDR3 contains 15 residues. The V and J ends lost 4 bases and 7 bases, in that order; junction bases with no gene match: 6. The germline CDR1 and CDR2 sequences are SGHNT and YENEEA. The CDR3 nucleotides are TGTGCCAGCAGCTCGGACAGGGGGCTGATTAATGAGCAGTTCTTC. This codes for CASSSDRGLINEQFF.

The chain uses TRBV29-1 and TRBJ2-2, with D unclear. This CDR3 has 11 amino acids. The V and J ends lost 5 bases and 9 bases respectively, with 10 bases between them. Germline V lookup: CDR1 SQVTM, CDR2 ANQGSEA. In DNA, the CDR3 is TGCAGCGTTACCGACTCACGGGAGCTGTTTTTT. It is translated as CSVTDSRELFF.

The chain uses TRBV2 and TRBJ1-5, with TRBD1 identical over 8 bases. This CDR3 contains 15 residues. Germline CDR1 and CDR2: SNHLY and FYNNEI. Trimming took 4 bases from V and 2 from J; bases not matched to a gene: 4. In DNA, the CDR3 is TGTGCCAGCAGTGGACAGGGGAACGGCAATCAGCCCCAGCATTTT. Residues: CASSGQGNGNQPQHF.

The V call is TRBV15, the J call TRBJ1-1; no clear D. V was shortened by 4 bases and J by 4 bases, with 13 bases between the two germline ends. Per the germline V gene, CDR1 is LNHNV and CDR2 is YYDKDF (reference sequence). The CDR3 has 14 amino acids. The CDR3, as DNA: TGTGCCACCAGCATTAGCCAGCCACCCACTGAAGCTTTCTTT. This translates into CATSISQPPTEAFF.

The chain employs TRBV9 and TRBJ1-5, with D unresolved. Germline-derived CDR1 and CDR2 are SGDLS and YYNGEE. The CDR3 sequence is 14 residues long. Trimming cost V 0 bases and J 4 bases, with 8 bases left between them. Written as DNA, the CDR3 is TGTGCCAGCAGCGTAGATTCGGGGAATCAGCCCCAGCATTTT. It specifies CASSVDSGNQPQHF.

CDR3 bases: TGTGCCAGCAGCTTACGCCAGGGGGCCATATATGGCTACACCTTC. As protein: CASSLRQGAIYGYTF. The rearrangement uses TRBV7-9 and TRBJ1-2; 8 positions agree with TRBD1. The CDR3 spans 15 residues. CDR1 and CDR2 (germline): SEHNR, FQNEAQ (reference sequence). Unmatched junction bases numbered 7, after V lost 2 bases and J lost 5 bases.

The gene calls are TRBV28 and TRBJ2-5; D gene uncertain. This CDR3 spans 18 amino acids. CDR1 is MDHEN and CDR2 is SYDVKM in the germline V gene. V shed 2 bases and J shed 1 base, with 20 bases lying between them. CDR3 protein: CASSLISLSFTRQETQYF. The CDR3 coding sequence is TGTGCCAGCAGTTTAATATCGCTTAGTTTCACCCGCCAAGAGACCCAGTACTTC.

The chain is built from TRBV4-1 and TRBJ2-1; 8 bases line up with TRBD2. This CDR3 contains 17 residues. Germline CDR1 reads MGHRA; CDR2 reads YSYEKL. Trimming at V came to 3 bases and at J to 3 bases, leaving 10 bases not matched to a gene. The CDR3 nucleotides read TGCGCCAGCAGCCAGCCAGCGGGGGCCCCGGGCTACAATGAGCAGTTCTTC. It translates to CASSQPAGAPGYNEQFF.

The rearrangement links TRBV15 to TRBJ2-7; the D is unclear. V lost 1 base and J 4 bases, leaving 5 bases between the germline ends. CDR1 and CDR2 from the germline V gene are LNHNV and YYDKDF (reference sequence). CDR3 length: 12 residues. DNA for the CDR3: TGTGCCACCAGCAGAGCCGGGTACGAGCAGTACTTC. The encoded protein is CATSRAGYEQYF.

CDR3 loop: CASSLRGARWGTEAFF. The CDR3 coding sequence is TGTGCCAGCAGCTTGCGGGGTGCCCGGTGGGGCACTGAAGCTTTCTTT. This chain links TRBV5-8 with TRBJ1-1; D unresolved. Germline-derived CDR1 and CDR2 are SGHTS and YDEGEE. The CDR3 totals 16 residues. Trimming took off 1 base at V and 4 bases at J, with 17 bases between the two ends.

V and J are TRBV28 and TRBJ2-3; 8 bases map to TRBD2. CDR1 and CDR2 from the germline V gene are MDHEN and SYDVKM. The junction had 7 bases not matched to a gene; V was cut back by 6 bases and J by 2 bases. The CDR3 has 15 residues. The chain's CDR3 is CASRRLARVTDTQYF. CDR3 nucleotides: TGTGCCAGCAGACGACTAGCGAGGGTCACAGATACGCAGTATTTT.

This clone has only one observation. This rearrangement joins TRBV6-5 to TRBJ2-5, with 8 positions matching TRBD1. The CDR3 runs to 12 residues. The junction had 0 bases not matched to a gene; V was cut back by 8 bases and J by 1 base. Germline values: CDR1 MNHEY, CDR2 SVGAGI. The CDR3 region has the DNA TGTGCCAGCGGACAGGGCCAAGAGACCCAGTACTTC. This encodes CASGQGQETQYF.

The chain couples TRBV4-2 to TRBJ2-7, with D tentatively TRBD1 (6 bases). This CDR3 comprises 15 residues. The germline gives CDR1 LGHNA, CDR2 YNFKEQ. V lost 2 bases, J lost 2 bases, and 13 bases lay in between. CDR3 loop: CASSQTGLRAYEQYF. The CDR3, as DNA: TGTGCCAGCAGCCAAACAGGGTTGCGGGCCTACGAGCAGTACTTC.

The genes are TRBV2 and TRBJ2-2; tentative D call: TRBD2 (5 bases). The CDR3 covers 12 residues. Trimming pared 8 bases from V and 4 bases from J, leaving 8 bases between. Germline values: CDR1 SNHLY, CDR2 FYNNEI. DNA of the CDR3: TGTGCCAGCGGACTGGGCACCGGGGAGCTGTTTTTT. It yields the protein CASGLGTGELFF.

The chain is built from TRBV7-8 and TRBJ1-1, with D perhaps matching TRBD1 (6 bases). Germline CDR1 SGHVS, CDR2 FQNEAQ. Trimming took off 5 bases at V and 3 bases at J, with 16 bases between the two ends. This CDR3 comprises 15 residues. In DNA form, the CDR3 reads TGTGCCAGCAGCCCCAGGACAGCAATGGACACTGAAGCTTTCTTT. Translating gives CASSPRTAMDTEAFF.

This clone turned up a few times. The J gene is TRBJ2-1, the V gene TRBV4-1, with TRBD1 identical over 8 bases. This CDR3 region has 20 residues. Germline V lookup: CDR1 MGHRA, CDR2 YSYEKL. Unmatched junction bases numbered 18, after V lost 1 base and J lost 4 bases. CDR3 in amino acids: CASSQGRSPRHRQGYNEQFF. The CDR3 bases are TGCGCCAGCAGCCAAGGGCGCTCCCCCCGTCATAGACAGGGGTACAATGAGCAGTTCTTC.

Written as DNA, the CDR3 is TGCAGCGTTGAGGGTAGAGGGCCCACTGAAGCTTTCTTT. Translation gives CSVEGRGPTEAFF. V usage is TRBV29-1 and J usage is TRBJ1-1; no clear D gene. The CDR3 spans 13 residues. V was clipped by 3 bases and J by 4 bases, with 12 bases between them. CDR1 and CDR2 (germline): SQVTM, ANQGSEA. The whole variable domain, remainder taken from reference TRBV29-1 and TRBJ1-1, is SAVISQKPSRDICQRGTSLTIQCQVDSQVTMMFWYRQQPGQSLTLIATANQGSEATYESGFVIDKFPISRPNLTFSTLTVSNMSPEDSSIYLCSVEGRGPTEAFFGQGTRLTVV.

There are a few counts of this clone. The V and J genes are TRBV18 and TRBJ2-2; D is uncertain. The CDR3 spans 12 residues. CDR1 is KGHSH, CDR2 LQKENI, per germline. V was pared by 4 bases and J by 6 bases, with 6 bases between. In nucleotides, the CDR3 is TGTGCCAGCTCACGGGCTTCCGGGGAGCTGTTTTTT. Amino acid sequence: CASSRASGELFF. Based on the CDR3 plus reference TRBV18 and TRBJ2-2, the full variable domain is NAGVMQNPRHLVRRRGQEARLRCSPMKGHSHVYWYRQLPEEGLKFMVYLQKENIIDESGMPKERFSAEFPKEGPSILRIQQVVRGDSAAYFCASSRASGELFFGEGSRLTVL.

V usage is TRBV18 and J usage is TRBJ1-2; tentatively, D is TRBD1 (6 bases). Germline V gene data show CDR1 as KGHSH and CDR2 as LQKENI. CDR3 length equals 14 residues. The V gene lost 4 bases and the J gene lost 3 bases, with 12 bases spanning the gap. The CDR3 bases are TGTGCCAGCTCACGAGGGGGGGGCGACTATGGCTACACCTTC. Residues: CASSRGGGDYGYTF.

This chain uses TRBV27 with TRBJ2-3; D ambiguous. V lost 6 bases, J lost 4 bases, and 8 bases lay in between. Germline V gene data show CDR1 as MNHEY and CDR2 as SMNVEV (reference sequence). The CDR3 is 12 amino acids. Here the CDR3 reads CASSPSADTQYF. DNA for the CDR3: TGTGCCAGCAGCCCCAGCGCAGATACGCAGTATTTT.

The chain is built from TRBV25-1 and TRBJ2-7; 7 bases line up with TRBD2. Germline lookup yields CDR1 MGHDK and CDR2 SYGVNS. The CDR3 totals 14 residues. V dropped 7 bases and J dropped 2; count of bases not matched to a gene: 8. CDR3 in DNA: TGTGCCAGCACGGAAGCGGGGATCCCCTACGAGCAGTACTTC. Encoded protein: CASTEAGIPYEQYF.

The V and J genes are TRBV4-1 and TRBJ2-2; the D gene is possibly TRBD1 (6 bases). V was clipped by 2 bases and J by 2 bases, with 15 bases between them. CDR3 size: 17 residues. CDR1 MGHRA and CDR2 YSYEKL come from the germline V gene. CDR3 in DNA: TGCGCCAGCAGCCAAATGGCCGCAGGGGCCAACACCGGGGAGCTGTTTTTT. Translated, it gives CASSQMAAGANTGELFF.

The CDR3, as DNA: TGTGCCAGCTCACGGCAGGGTGGAACCCAGTACTTC. Translating gives CASSRQGGTQYF. V and J are TRBV18 and TRBJ2-5, with a tentative D call TRBD1 (5 bases). Germline loops: CDR1 KGHSH, CDR2 LQKENI. CDR3 length: 12 residues. Deletions cut 4 bases from V and 8 bases from J, with 11 bases between.